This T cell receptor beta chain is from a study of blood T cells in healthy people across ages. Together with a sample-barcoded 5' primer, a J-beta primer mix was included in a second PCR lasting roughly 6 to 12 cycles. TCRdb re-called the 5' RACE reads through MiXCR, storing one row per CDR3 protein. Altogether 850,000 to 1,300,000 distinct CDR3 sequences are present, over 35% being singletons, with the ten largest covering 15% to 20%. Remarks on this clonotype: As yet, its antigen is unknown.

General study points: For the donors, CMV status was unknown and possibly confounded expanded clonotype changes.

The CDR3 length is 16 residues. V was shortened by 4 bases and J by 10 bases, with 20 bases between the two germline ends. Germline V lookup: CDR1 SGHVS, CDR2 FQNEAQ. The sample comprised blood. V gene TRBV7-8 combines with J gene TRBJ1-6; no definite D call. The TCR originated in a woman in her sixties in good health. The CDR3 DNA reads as TGTGCCAGCAGCTCGCCGACGGAGGACGGGTTCTCACCCCTCCACTTT. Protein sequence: CASSSPTEDGFSPLHF.